This TCR beta chain was retrieved from a study of blood T cell repertoires in COVID-19. Study-wide background: Nucleic acid was either cDNA or gDNA, and it came from T cells, B-cell-depleted T cells, or PBMCs.

Sequenced by immunoSEQ multiplex PCR; TCRdb stores in-frame clones only, minus some. This table has tens of thousands of clones, 81% appearing once. This clone showed up just a few times. Germline CDR1 and CDR2: SGHTS and YDEGEE. V lost 3 bases and J 2 bases, leaving 11 bases between the germline ends. CDR3 size: 15 residues. The chain joins TRBV5-8 to TRBJ2-2, with D perhaps matching TRBD2 (6 bases). This TCR was recovered from a woman in her seventies with acute or convalescent COVID-19. The sequenced sample consisted of peripheral blood. The CDR3: CASSSGLLNTGELFF. Written as DNA, the CDR3 is TGTGCCAGCAGCTCGGGACTGCTTAACACCGGGGAGCTGTTTTTT.